These 18 T cell receptor beta chains share one sample of origin, sequenced in a study of blood T cell repertoires in COVID-19. The method was immunoSEQ multiplex PCR; TCRdb's version includes in-frame clones alone and lacks a portion of them. This sample carries 100,000 to 150,000 clones, around 80% of them seen once, and the ten largest clones take about 18%. The material sequenced was peripheral blood. These receptors were taken from a man under 40 with COVID-19, enrolled during active disease.

This chain links TRBV28 with TRBJ2-1; TRBD2 matches at 7 bases. The CDR3 length is 14 residues. Germline CDR1 reads MDHEN; CDR2 reads SYDVKM. V was pared by 7 bases and J by 3 bases, with 6 bases of the junction left unmatched. The CDR3 DNA reads TGTGCCAGCAAACCTAGCGGAGACTACAATGAGCAGTTCTTC. Protein sequence: CASKPSGDYNEQFF.

This clone appeared a single time. This rearrangement joins TRBV6-5 to TRBJ2-3; 8 bases map to TRBD2. The CDR3 is 15 amino acids. Germline loops: CDR1 MNHEY, CDR2 SVGAGI. The J segment lost 0 bases and the V segment lost 5 bases, leaving 4 bases of the junction unmatched. This chain's CDR3 is CASSHSGKSTDTQYF. In nucleotides, the CDR3 is TGTGCCAGCAGTCATAGCGGGAAGAGCACAGATACGCAGTATTTT.

This chain links TRBV30 with TRBJ1-1; D is uncertain. Trimming took 3 bases from V and 4 from J, leaving 15 bases between them. There are 14 residues in the CDR3. Germline V gene data show CDR1 as GTSNPN and CDR2 as SVGIG (reference sequence). As DNA, the CDR3 is TGTGCCTGGAGGCGGATGACTGGTGGCACTGAAGCTTTCTTT. Translation gives CAWRRMTGGTEAFF.

The chain has TRBV6-2 or TRBV6-3 and TRBJ1-5, with 7 nucleotides matching TRBD1. The CDR3 covers 16 residues. Per germline, CDR1 MNHEY and CDR2 SVGEGT. The V and J ends lost 0 bases and 6 bases, in that order; junction bases with no gene match: 8. CDR3 in DNA: TGTGCCAGCAGTTACTCGGCTCCAGGGGGAGGTCAGCCCCAGCATTTT. As protein: CASSYSAPGGGQPQHF.

The chain carries TRBV25-1 and TRBJ2-7; TRBD1 matches at 8 bases. CDR3 length equals 15 residues. After removal of 3 bases from V and 4 bases from J, the junction contained 8 bases not matched to a gene. Looked up from germline, CDR1 is MGHDK and CDR2 is SYGVNS. CDR3 region: CASSDQDRVGYEQYF. CDR3 DNA sequence: TGTGCCAGCAGTGACCAGGACAGGGTAGGTTACGAGCAGTACTTC.

This clone was counted once. V gene TRBV5-1 combines with J gene TRBJ1-5; possibly TRBD1 for D (6 bases). The CDR3 loop spans 18 amino acids. Trimming shortened V by 6 bases and J by 0 bases, and 22 bases separated the two germline ends. Germline loops: CDR1 SGHRS, CDR2 YFSETQ. The CDR3, as DNA: TGCGCCAGCACCCTAGGGCAGGGGAAGGCCTATAGCAATCAGCCCCAGCATTTT. Encoded protein: CASTLGQGKAYSNQPQHF.

The chain links TRBV28 to TRBJ2-3; TRBD2 aligns across 7 bases. Trimming at V came to 3 bases and at J to 3 bases, leaving 9 bases not matched to a gene. The germline V gene has CDR1 MDHEN and CDR2 SYDVKM. CDR3 length: 16 residues. DNA for the CDR3: TGTGCCAGCAGTTTTATGGGTCGCGGGAGAACAGATACGCAGTATTTT. This translates into CASSFMGRGRTDTQYF.

V usage is TRBV27 and J usage is TRBJ1-1; D perhaps matches TRBD1 (5 bases). The CDR3 is made up of 14 amino acids. The V gene lost 2 bases and the J gene lost 9 bases, with 16 bases spanning the gap. The germline V gene encodes CDR1 MNHEY and CDR2 SMNVEV (reference sequence). CDR3 in DNA: TGTGCCAGCAGTTTACTACATGACAGTGGAAAAGCTTTCTTT. It encodes CASSLLHDSGKAFF.

The gene calls are TRBV6-5 and TRBJ1-1; the D gene is possibly TRBD1 (5 bases). This CDR3 is 14 amino acids long. Germline-derived CDR1 and CDR2 are MNHEY and SVGAGI. V lost 0 bases and J 4 bases, leaving 9 bases between the germline ends. Written as DNA, the CDR3 is TGTGCCAGCAGTTACTCCCAGGGCGTCACTGAAGCTTTCTTT. Its translation: CASSYSQGVTEAFF.

The chain employs TRBV4-1 and TRBJ2-7; 7 bases line up with TRBD1. In germline, CDR1 is MGHRA, CDR2 YSYEKL. There are 15 residues in the CDR3. The trim removed 4 bases at V and 0 bases at J, leaving 6 bases unmatched. In nucleotides, the CDR3 is TGCGCCAGCAGCCCATCCGGGACAGCCTCCTACGAGCAGTACTTC. This codes for CASSPSGTASYEQYF.

The V and J genes are TRBV7-9 and TRBJ2-2, with 10 bases lining up with TRBD2. After removal of 1 base from V and 1 base from J, the junction contained 6 bases not matched to a gene. The CDR3 length is 18 residues. CDR1 is SEHNR, CDR2 FQNEAQ, per germline (reference sequence). The CDR3 DNA reads as TGTGCCAGCAGCTTAGAAGGAATAGCGGGGGGGAACACCGGGGAGCTGTTTTTT. As protein: CASSLEGIAGGNTGELFF.

This chain connects TRBV9 to TRBJ2-1, with TRBD2 matching 8 bases. V was pared by 7 bases and J by 5 bases, with 5 bases of the junction left unmatched. The CDR3 has 13 amino acids. CDR1 is SGDLS and CDR2 is YYNGEE in the germline V gene. The CDR3 spells CASGTRTNNEQFF. CDR3 coding DNA: TGTGCCAGCGGGACTAGAACCAACAATGAGCAGTTCTTC.

The J gene is TRBJ1-1, the V gene TRBV6-6; D gene uncertain. V was cut by 2 bases and J by 3 bases, with 7 bases left in between. CDR1 is MNHNY, CDR2 SVGAGI, per germline (reference sequence). The CDR3 has 13 residues. This CDR3 is CASSYRRDTEAFF. The CDR3 nucleotides read TGTGCCAGCAGTTACCGGCGGGACACTGAAGCTTTCTTT.

The chain joins TRBV4-1 to TRBJ2-7, with TRBD2 matching over 7 bases. J lost 3 bases, V lost 2 bases, and 7 bases had no gene match. This CDR3 has 15 residues. The germline CDR1 and CDR2 sequences are MGHRA and YSYEKL. CDR3 in DNA: TGCGCCAGCAGCCAAAGTGGGGCTAGCGGCTACGAGCAGTACTTC. It specifies CASSQSGASGYEQYF.

This CDR3 is CASSLEQDTEAFF. The CDR3 nucleotides read TGTGCCAGCAGTTTAGAGCAGGACACTGAAGCTTTCTTT. V and J are TRBV28 and TRBJ1-1; no clear D gene. Germline CDR1 reads MDHEN; CDR2 reads SYDVKM. Deletions cut 2 bases from V and 3 bases from J, with 7 bases between. CDR3 length: 13 amino acids.

The chain recombines TRBV7-9 with TRBJ1-2, with 12 nucleotides matching TRBD1. From germline, CDR1 is SEHNR and CDR2 FQNEAQ (reference sequence). V gave up 1 base and J gave up 4 bases; unmatched junction bases: 7. The CDR3 runs 17 residues. CDR3 DNA: TGTGCCAGCAGCTTAGAAGGGACAGGGGGCATCAGCTATGGCTACACCTTC. Residues: CASSLEGTGGISYGYTF.

This clone was recorded a few times. The chain recombines TRBV28 with TRBJ1-5; D is uncertain. Germline loops: CDR1 MDHEN, CDR2 SYDVKM. CDR3 length: 16 amino acids. Trimming pared 3 bases from V and 1 base from J, leaving 13 bases between. CDR3 coding DNA: TGTGCCAGCAGTTTTCGGGAATTCTGGAGCAATCAGCCCCAGCATTTT. Translation gives CASSFREFWSNQPQHF.

On this clone itself: The limits of the CDR3 on the DNA are not certain, so only TCRdb's listed CDR3 is given. The rearrangement uses TRBV1 and TRBJ2-3; the table assigns TRBD1, which was not confirmed against the DNA. TRBV1 is noted as a pseudogene. The CDR3 is 16 residues long, ends included. CDR3 protein: CTSSPWAGGATDTQYF.